This T cell receptor (beta chain) is from a study of shared clonotypes between healthy human individuals. About the study: Researchers assigned three CD4 naive, three CD4 memory, two CD8 naive and one CD8 memory plate to each donor. Study results and caveats: Sampling covered blood only; tissue repertoires likely differ.

Concerning this clone: Its target is unknown.

In germline, CDR1 is SGHDN, CDR2 FVKESK. The CDR3 is 16 amino acids. The ends were cut back, 5 bases at V and 4 bases at J, with 15 bases in the middle. Authors' processing steps: There were no quality scores in the junction-only immunoSEQ sequences, so filtering differed. The table came from immunoSEQ multiplex PCR; TCRdb's copy has only in-frame clones and leaves some out. That table supplies the V and J calls and clone size; D and trimming were determined from the DNA. The table lists over a million clones, approximately 96% of them singletons. V is TRBV14 and J is TRBJ2-6; no clear D gene. The specimen was naive CD4+ T cells sorted from blood. Indicated subset: CD45RA+ positively selected. This sequence was found in a man aged 30 to 39 in good health. The CDR3 nucleotides are TGTGCCAGCAGCGAAAGGATAAGGCCCGGGGCCAACGTCCTGACTTTC. This codes for CASSERIRPGANVLTF. Supplemented by reference TRBV14 and TRBJ2-6, the full variable domain reads EAGVTQFPSHSVIEKGQTVTLRCDPISGHDNLYWYRRVMGKEIKFLLHFVKESKQDESGMPNNRFLAERTGGTYSTLKVQPAELEDSGVYFCASSERIRPGANVLTFGAGSRLTVL.